Below are 9 T cell receptor beta chains sequenced from a single sample in a study of siplizumab effects on memory and regulatory T cells. Measured with immunoSEQ multiplex PCR; TCRdb has only the in-frame clones, and not every one. This sample carries more than 95,000 clones, nearly 95% of them seen once, and the ten largest clones take roughly 0.62%. The sequenced material came from Tregs sorted from blood. The receptors stem from a human donor in good health.

The chain joins TRBV9 to TRBJ1-2, with D perhaps matching TRBD1 (5 bases). Deletions cut 0 bases from V and 6 bases from J, with 12 bases between. The CDR3 runs 14 residues. The germline gives CDR1 SGDLS, CDR2 YYNGEE. CDR3 region: CASSVGPGPHGYTF. The CDR3 region has the DNA TGTGCCAGCAGCGTAGGACCGGGACCCCATGGCTACACCTTC.

V is TRBV6-5 and J is TRBJ1-1; 7 nucleotides line up with TRBD1. Germline trimming cut 6 bases from V and 10 bases from J; bases unmatched to any gene: 8. Germline lookup yields CDR1 MNHEY and CDR2 SVGAGI. This CDR3 contains 12 residues. CDR3 loop: CASRNIQGRAFF. As DNA, the CDR3 is TGTGCCAGCAGAAACATACAGGGGCGAGCTTTCTTT.

The chain links TRBV5-1 to TRBJ2-1; 14 bases are a match to TRBD2. Germline CDR1 reads SGHRS; CDR2 reads YFSETQ. Trimming removed 4 bases from V and 5 bases from J; junction bases left unmatched: 5. The CDR3 consists of 16 residues. DNA for the CDR3: TGCGCCAGCAGCAAGGGACTAGCGGGAGTCGACAATGAGCAGTTCTTC. It is translated as CASSKGLAGVDNEQFF.

This sequence joins TRBV19 and TRBJ2-3; 9 nucleotides agree with TRBD2. From germline, CDR1 is LNHDA and CDR2 SQIVND (reference sequence). CDR3 length: 16 amino acids. The J segment lost 2 bases and the V segment lost 5 bases, leaving 8 bases of the junction unmatched. CDR3 region: CASSPFAGGVTDTQYF. CDR3 coding DNA: TGTGCCAGTAGTCCCTTTGCGGGAGGGGTCACAGATACGCAGTATTTT.

The chain combines TRBV11-2 with TRBJ2-3; D gene unclear. CDR1 is SGHAT and CDR2 is FQNNGV in the germline V gene. The CDR3 loop spans 14 amino acids. The V end was cut by 3 bases, the J end by 4 bases, with 11 bases between. CDR3 region: CASSFGPTADTQYF. CDR3 coding DNA: TGTGCCAGCAGCTTTGGGCCCACGGCAGATACGCAGTATTTT.

This clone came up once. The chain joins TRBV6-1 to TRBJ1-6; TRBD1 matches 8 bases. The CDR3 has 13 amino acids. J lost 10 bases, V lost 6 bases, and 5 bases had no gene match. Germline V gene sequence: CDR1 MNHNS, CDR2 SASEGT. CDR3 amino acids: CASRRTGYSPLHF. The CDR3 DNA follows: TGTGCCAGCAGACGGACAGGGTACTCACCCCTCCACTTT.

This clone has only one observation. The chain has TRBV11-2 and TRBJ2-2; no firm D call. V lost 5 bases and J 7 bases, leaving 14 bases between the germline ends. CDR1 is SGHAT and CDR2 is FQNNGV in the germline V gene. The CDR3 totals 14 residues. The CDR3 nucleotides are TGTGCCAGCAGCCCTATGGGGATTGACGGGGAGCTGTTTTTT. Translation gives CASSPMGIDGELFF.

The J gene is TRBJ1-2, the V gene TRBV6-1, with D uncertain. Trimming pared 0 bases from V and 7 bases from J, leaving 18 bases between. The CDR3 has 16 amino acids. The germline V gene encodes CDR1 MNHNS and CDR2 SASEGT. The CDR3 nucleotides are TGTGCCAGCAGTGAAGCTTACGGTAGGGTTTTGGCTGGCTACACCTTC. This encodes CASSEAYGRVLAGYTF.

This clone was seen a handful of times. The chain couples TRBV30 to TRBJ1-6; 11 bases match TRBD1. Germline loops: CDR1 GTSNPN, CDR2 SVGIG (reference sequence). V lost 3 bases and J lost 9; bases outside the gene matches: 7. The CDR3 consists of 15 residues. Here the CDR3 reads CAWSFRTGGTSPLHF. For the CDR3, the DNA is TGTGCCTGGAGCTTTCGGACAGGGGGCACTTCACCCCTCCACTTT. The variable domain in full, completed from reference TRBV30 and TRBJ1-6, reads SQTIHQWPATLVQPVGSPLSLECTVEGTSNPNLYWYRQAAGRGLQLLFYSVGIGQISSEVPQNLSASRPQDRQFILSSKKLLLSDSGFYLCAWSFRTGGTSPLHFGNGTRLTVT.